A single sample is the source of the 24 T cell receptor beta chains below, sequenced in a study of blood T cell repertoires in COVID-19. TCRdb keeps only in-frame clones here, not all; method: immunoSEQ multiplex PCR. Among 250,000 to 350,000 clones listed, 75% to 90% were seen once. Sequencing was performed on peripheral blood. The source is a woman aged 45 to 65 who had recovered from COVID-19.

This clone was observed a few times. The chain combines TRBV12-3 or TRBV12-4 with TRBJ2-1, with a tentative D call TRBD2 (6 bases). The CDR3 sequence is 13 residues long. Trimming took 0 bases from V and 8 from J, leaving 8 bases between them. CDR3 in DNA: TGTGCCAGCAGTTTAGCGGGACTGGATGAGCAGTTCTTC. This translates into CASSLAGLDEQFF.

The chain is built from TRBV11-2 and TRBJ2-1; 8 nucleotides line up with TRBD2. The CDR3 has 14 residues. Per germline, CDR1 SGHAT and CDR2 FQNNGV. J lost 4 bases, V lost 5 bases, and 4 bases had no gene match. The CDR3 coding sequence is TGTGCCAGCAGCCGGGCGGGGGGATACAATGAGCAGTTCTTC. Protein product: CASSRAGGYNEQFF.

In DNA form, the CDR3 reads TGTGCCAGCAGCGTGACCGGGACAGGGTACAATGAGCAGTTCTTC. This sequence encodes CASSVTGTGYNEQFF. V gene TRBV9 combines with J gene TRBJ2-1, with 9 bases that match TRBD1. The CDR3 length is 15 residues. Germline V gene data show CDR1 as SGDLS and CDR2 as YYNGEE. Losses at the gene ends were 2 bases for V and 4 bases for J; bases not matched to a gene: 4. Together with reference TRBV9 and TRBJ2-1, the CDR3 gives the full variable domain: DSGVTQTPKHLITATGQRVTLRCSPRSGDLSVYWYQQSLDQGLQFLIQYYNGEERAKGNILERFSAQQFPDLHSELNLSSLELGDSALYFCASSVTGTGYNEQFFGPGTRLTVL.

The chain carries TRBV6-6 and TRBJ1-5; a weak D match, TRBD1 (5 bases). V lost 2 bases and J 7 bases, leaving 15 bases between the germline ends. CDR1 and CDR2 from the germline V gene are MNHNY and SVGAGI (reference sequence). The CDR3 is 15 residues long. The CDR3: CASSYAQGFGQPQHF. DNA for the CDR3: TGTGCCAGCAGTTACGCCCAGGGATTCGGCCAGCCCCAGCATTTT.

This clone came up once. This chain uses TRBV28 with TRBJ1-1; D call uncertain. CDR3 length: 14 amino acids. V lost 7 bases and J 6 bases, leaving 18 bases between the germline ends. Germline values: CDR1 MDHEN, CDR2 SYDVKM. The CDR3 region has the DNA TGTGCCAGCACCATAGACGAGGAATTGTCTGAAGCTTTCTTT. It is translated as CASTIDEELSEAFF.

The chain uses TRBV7-6 and TRBJ2-7; 10 nucleotides line up with TRBD2. Germline loops: CDR1 SGHVS, CDR2 FNYEAQ. CDR3 length: 15 residues. The J segment lost 3 bases and the V segment lost 2 bases, leaving 4 bases of the junction unmatched. In DNA, the CDR3 is TGTGCCAGCAGCTTACTCGGGACTAGCGACTACGAGCAGTACTTC. Its protein product is CASSLLGTSDYEQYF.

This chain uses TRBV7-8 with TRBJ1-2; D perhaps matches TRBD1 (6 bases). V dropped 3 bases and J dropped 0 bases, with 17 bases sitting between them. The CDR3 runs 17 residues. Germline CDR1 reads SGHVS; CDR2 reads FQNEAQ. The CDR3 region is CASSFALPNRANYGYTF. In nucleotides, the CDR3 is TGTGCCAGCAGCTTTGCCCTCCCTAACAGGGCTAACTATGGCTACACCTTC.

The chain uses TRBV7-2 and TRBJ1-1, with 7 bases fitting TRBD1. The length of the CDR3 is 14 residues. Trimming took 5 bases from V and 4 from J; bases not matched to a gene: 7. Per the germline V gene, CDR1 is SGHTA and CDR2 is FQGNSA. CDR3 protein: CASSPQGFGTEAFF. CDR3 nucleotides: TGTGCCAGCAGCCCACAGGGGTTTGGCACTGAAGCTTTCTTT.

This rearrangement joins TRBV30 to TRBJ1-2; D remains ambiguous. The V and J ends lost 4 bases and 1 base respectively, with 7 bases between them. Germline CDR1 and CDR2: GTSNPN and SVGIG (reference sequence). This CDR3 spans 12 amino acids. The CDR3 protein is CAWNEINYGYTF. The CDR3 DNA reads TGTGCCTGGAACGAGATTAACTATGGCTACACCTTC.

The chain employs TRBV19 and TRBJ2-1; 10 nucleotides match TRBD2. The V gene end was trimmed by 6 bases and the J gene end by 12 bases; junction bases not matched to a gene: 11. The germline gives CDR1 LNHDA, CDR2 SQIVND (reference sequence). The CDR3 has 14 amino acids. This chain's CDR3 is CASRESSGRIGQFF. As DNA, the CDR3 is TGTGCCAGTAGGGAGTCTAGCGGGAGAATAGGGCAGTTCTTC. Complete variable domain (other parts from reference TRBV19 and TRBJ2-1): DGGITQSPKYLFRKEGQNVTLSCEQNLNHDAMYWYRQDPGQGLRLIYYSQIVNDFQKGDIAEGYSVSREKKESFPLTVTSAQKNPTAFYLCASRESSGRIGQFFGPGTRLTVL.

The rearrangement joins TRBV7-9 to TRBJ2-1; D unresolved. CDR1 is SEHNR, CDR2 FQNEAQ, per germline (reference sequence). V was shortened by 1 base and J by 4 bases, with 11 bases between the two germline ends. The CDR3 runs to 15 residues. CDR3 region: CASSLVPGKYNEQFF. Here the CDR3 DNA reads TGTGCCAGCAGCTTAGTACCAGGAAAATACAATGAGCAGTTCTTC.

The rearrangement uses TRBV7-9 and TRBJ1-2; 8 bases are a match to TRBD1. The germline V gene has CDR1 SEHNR and CDR2 FQNEAQ (reference sequence). V lost 8 bases, J lost 2 bases, and 7 bases stayed unmatched. The CDR3 is 14 residues long. The chain's CDR3 is CASGTGENNYGYTF. CDR3 coding DNA: TGTGCCAGCGGGACAGGCGAAAACAACTATGGCTACACCTTC.

The chain links TRBV18 to TRBJ2-3, with D maybe TRBD1 (5 bases). V was trimmed by 1 base and J by 2 bases, leaving 7 bases between them. The CDR3 has 14 residues. The germline V gene encodes CDR1 KGHSH and CDR2 LQKENI. Here the CDR3 reads CASSPLGDTDTQYF. In nucleotides, the CDR3 is TGTGCCAGCTCACCACTAGGGGACACAGATACGCAGTATTTT.

The chain recombines TRBV7-2 with TRBJ1-6, with D unclear. Germline V gives CDR1 SGHTA, CDR2 FQGNSA. The CDR3 contains 13 residues. Trimming pared 5 bases from V and 11 bases from J, leaving 13 bases between. In nucleotides, the CDR3 is TGTGCCAGCAGCCGCATCCACGGTCCACCCCTCCACTTT. This translates into CASSRIHGPPLHF.

This clone was picked up a small number of times. The J gene is TRBJ1-5, the V gene TRBV29-1; 8 bases match TRBD1. This CDR3 comprises 14 residues. V gave up 6 bases and J gave up 5 bases; unmatched junction bases: 9. Germline assignment: CDR1 SQVTM and CDR2 ANQGSEA. The CDR3 reads CSVLTGDGDQPQHF. The CDR3 bases are TGCAGCGTCTTGACAGGGGACGGGGATCAGCCCCAGCATTTT.

The genes are TRBV5-1 and TRBJ2-7; D may be TRBD1 (6 bases). Per germline, CDR1 SGHRS and CDR2 YFSETQ. The CDR3 has 14 amino acids. V was trimmed by 2 bases and J by 3 bases, leaving 12 bases between them. CDR3 region: CASSFGTSSYEQYF. DNA for the CDR3: TGCGCCAGCAGCTTCGGGACATCGAGCTACGAGCAGTACTTC. The full variable domain, completed using reference TRBV5-1 and TRBJ2-7, is KAGVTQTPRYLIKTRGQQVTLSCSPISGHRSVSWYQQTPGQGLQFLFEYFSETQRNKGNFPGRFSGRQFSNSRSEMNVSTLELGDSALYLCASSFGTSSYEQYFGPGTRLTVT.

V is TRBV29-1 and J is TRBJ2-2; D not certain. Germline V gene data show CDR1 as SQVTM and CDR2 as ANQGSEA. Trimming took 7 bases from V and 1 from J, leaving 4 bases between them. The CDR3 has 11 residues. CDR3 in DNA: TGCAGCGGAGGGAACACCGGGGAGCTGTTTTTT. Its translation: CSGGNTGELFF.

The chain couples TRBV5-5 to TRBJ2-7, with 7 bases matching TRBD1. The CDR3 runs to 13 residues. J was trimmed by 9 bases and V by 6 bases; bases with no gene match: 12. The germline V gene encodes CDR1 SGHKS and CDR2 YYEKEE (reference sequence). Here the CDR3 reads CASTLLGQVRQYF. The CDR3 DNA follows: TGTGCCAGCACCCTACTCGGACAGGTCAGGCAGTACTTC.

V usage is TRBV7-9 and J usage is TRBJ1-1, with 11 positions matching TRBD1. V was clipped by 7 bases and J by 0 bases; unmatched bases: 7. This CDR3 comprises 16 residues. Germline V CDR1 and CDR2: SEHNR, FQNEAQ (reference sequence). The CDR3 protein is CASTPRDRGMNTEAFF. DNA for the CDR3: TGTGCCAGCACCCCCAGGGACAGGGGGATGAACACTGAAGCTTTCTTT.

This chain uses TRBV6-2 or TRBV6-3 with TRBJ1-5; 9 bases map to TRBD1. This CDR3 is built from 16 residues. J was trimmed by 4 bases and V by 5 bases; bases with no gene match: 9. Germline CDR1 MNHEY, CDR2 SVGEGT. CDR3 protein: CASSNIRQGGNQPQHF. The CDR3 DNA is TGTGCCAGCAGTAACATCCGACAGGGGGGAAATCAGCCCCAGCATTTT.

This clone appeared a few times. The V and J genes are TRBV6-2 or TRBV6-3 and TRBJ1-1, with D possibly TRBD1 on 5 matching bases. The germline V gene encodes CDR1 MNHEY and CDR2 SVGEGT. This CDR3 contains 14 residues. V dropped 5 bases and J dropped 3 bases, with 13 bases sitting between them. CDR3 nucleotides: TGTGCCAGCAGTCGACAGTTTGGGGACACTGAAGCTTTCTTT. It is translated as CASSRQFGDTEAFF.

The J gene is TRBJ2-3, the V gene TRBV15; TRBD2 is a possible D gene (5 bases). This CDR3 is built from 13 residues. Germline V gene sequence: CDR1 LNHNV, CDR2 YYDKDF (reference sequence). Trimming shortened V by 5 bases and J by 4 bases, and 10 bases separated the two germline ends. The CDR3 DNA follows: TGTGCCACCAGCGAGGGTTGGGCAGATACGCAGTATTTT. Protein sequence: CATSEGWADTQYF. Combining the CDR3 with reference TRBV15 and TRBJ2-3 gives the whole variable domain DAMVIQNPRYQVTQFGKPVTLSCSQTLNHNVMYWYQQKSSQAPKLLFHYYDKDFNNEADTPDNFQSRRPNTSFCFLDIRSPGLGDTAMYLCATSEGWADTQYFGPGTRLTVL.

The rearrangement joins TRBV6-5 to TRBJ1-1, with D tentatively TRBD1 (5 bases). CDR1 and CDR2 (germline): MNHEY, SVGAGI. The length of the CDR3 is 16 residues. Trimming left V 0 bases short and J 0 bases short, with 11 bases between. CDR3 sequence: CASSYSRQTLNTEAFF. CDR3 bases: TGTGCCAGCAGTTACTCGAGACAGACTTTGAACACTGAAGCTTTCTTT.

The chain couples TRBV10-3 to TRBJ2-4; D possibly corresponds to TRBD2 (5 bases). There are 15 residues in the CDR3. V lost 6 bases and J 3 bases, leaving 15 bases between the germline ends. Germline lookup yields CDR1 ENHRY and CDR2 SYGVKD. The CDR3 spells CAIREDGSGKNIQYF. The CDR3 DNA reads TGTGCCATCAGGGAGGACGGATCGGGCAAAAACATTCAGTACTTC.